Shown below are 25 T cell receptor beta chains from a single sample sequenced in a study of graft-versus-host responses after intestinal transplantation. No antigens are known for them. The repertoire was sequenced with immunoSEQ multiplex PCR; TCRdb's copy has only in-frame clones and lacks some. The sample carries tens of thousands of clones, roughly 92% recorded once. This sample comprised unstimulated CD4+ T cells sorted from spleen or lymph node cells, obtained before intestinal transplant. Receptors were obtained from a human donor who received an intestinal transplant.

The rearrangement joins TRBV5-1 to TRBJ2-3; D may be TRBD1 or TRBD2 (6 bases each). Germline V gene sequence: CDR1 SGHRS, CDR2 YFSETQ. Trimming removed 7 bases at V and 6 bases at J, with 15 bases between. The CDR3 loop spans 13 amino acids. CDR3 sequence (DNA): TGCGCCAGCGGACTGGCCGGGGGCGATACGCAGTATTTT. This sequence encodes CASGLAGGDTQYF. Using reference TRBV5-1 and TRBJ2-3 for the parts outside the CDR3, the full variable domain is KAGVTQTPRYLIKTRGQQVTLSCSPISGHRSVSWYQQTPGQGLQFLFEYFSETQRNKGNFPGRFSGRQFSNSRSEMNVSTLELGDSALYLCASGLAGGDTQYFGPGTRLTVL.

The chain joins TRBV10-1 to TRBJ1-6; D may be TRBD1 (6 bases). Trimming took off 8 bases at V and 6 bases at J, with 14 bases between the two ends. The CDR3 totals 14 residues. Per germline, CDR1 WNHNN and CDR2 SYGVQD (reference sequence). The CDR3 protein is CASRGAGANSPLHF. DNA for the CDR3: TGCGCCAGCCGGGGGGCAGGGGCTAATTCACCCCTCCACTTT.

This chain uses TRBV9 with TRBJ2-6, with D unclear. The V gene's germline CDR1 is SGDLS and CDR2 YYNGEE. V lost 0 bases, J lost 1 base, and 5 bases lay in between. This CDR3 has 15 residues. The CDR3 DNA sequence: TGTGCCAGCAGCGTAGGGGGATCTGGGGCCAACGTCCTGACTTTC. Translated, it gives CASSVGGSGANVLTF.

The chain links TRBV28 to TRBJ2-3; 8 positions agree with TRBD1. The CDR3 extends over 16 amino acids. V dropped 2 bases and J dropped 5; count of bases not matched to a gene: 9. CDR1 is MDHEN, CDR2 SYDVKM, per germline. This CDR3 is CASSLLGQAAGDTQYF. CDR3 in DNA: TGTGCCAGCAGTTTACTGGGACAGGCGGCGGGAGATACGCAGTATTTT.

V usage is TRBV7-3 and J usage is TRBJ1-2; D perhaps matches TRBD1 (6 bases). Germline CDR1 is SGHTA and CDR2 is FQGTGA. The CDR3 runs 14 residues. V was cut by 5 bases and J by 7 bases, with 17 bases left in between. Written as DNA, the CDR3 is TGTGCCAGCAGCCAACTGACAGGCCCCATTGGCTACACCTTC. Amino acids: CASSQLTGPIGYTF.

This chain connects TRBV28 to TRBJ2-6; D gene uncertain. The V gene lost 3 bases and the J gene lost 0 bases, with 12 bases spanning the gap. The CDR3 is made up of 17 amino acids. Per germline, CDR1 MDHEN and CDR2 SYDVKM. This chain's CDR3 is CASSLVHGPSGANVLTF. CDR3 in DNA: TGTGCCAGCAGTTTGGTCCATGGCCCCTCTGGGGCCAACGTCCTGACTTTC.

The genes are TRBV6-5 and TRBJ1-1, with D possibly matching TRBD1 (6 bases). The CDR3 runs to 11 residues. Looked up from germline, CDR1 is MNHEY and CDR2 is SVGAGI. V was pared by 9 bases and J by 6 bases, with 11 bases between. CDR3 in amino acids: CASSQGSEAFF. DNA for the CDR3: TGTGCCAGTTCACAGGGTTCTGAAGCTTTCTTT.

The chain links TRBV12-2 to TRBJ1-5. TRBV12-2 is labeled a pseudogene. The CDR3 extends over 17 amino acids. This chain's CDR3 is CASRLASGGSCNQPQHF. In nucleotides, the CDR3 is TGTGCAAGTCGCTTAGCGTCCGGGGGGAGTTGCAATCAGCCCCAGCATTTT.

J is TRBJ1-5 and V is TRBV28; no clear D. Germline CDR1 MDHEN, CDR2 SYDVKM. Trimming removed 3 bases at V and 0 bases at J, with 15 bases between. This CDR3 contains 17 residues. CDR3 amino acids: CASSFFGLKDSNQPQHF. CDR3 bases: TGTGCCAGCAGTTTCTTCGGGTTAAAGGATAGCAATCAGCCCCAGCATTTT.

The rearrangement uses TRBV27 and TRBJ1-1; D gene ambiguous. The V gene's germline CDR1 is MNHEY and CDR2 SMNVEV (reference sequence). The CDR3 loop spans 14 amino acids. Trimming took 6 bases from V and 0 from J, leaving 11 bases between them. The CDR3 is CASSTDFLNTEAFF. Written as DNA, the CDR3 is TGTGCCAGCAGCACGGACTTTTTGAACACTGAAGCTTTCTTT.

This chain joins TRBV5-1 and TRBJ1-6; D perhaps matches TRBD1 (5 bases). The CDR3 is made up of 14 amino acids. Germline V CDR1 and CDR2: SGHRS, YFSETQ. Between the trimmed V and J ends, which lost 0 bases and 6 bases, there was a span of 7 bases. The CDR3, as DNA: TGCGCCAGCAGCTTGGCAGGGACTAATTCACCCCTCCACTTT. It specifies CASSLAGTNSPLHF.

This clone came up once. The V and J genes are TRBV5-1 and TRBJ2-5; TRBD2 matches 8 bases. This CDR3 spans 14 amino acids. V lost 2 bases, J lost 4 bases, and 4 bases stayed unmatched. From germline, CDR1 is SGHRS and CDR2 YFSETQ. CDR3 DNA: TGCGCCAGCAGCTTTAGCGGGATCGGAGAGACCCAGTACTTC. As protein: CASSFSGIGETQYF.

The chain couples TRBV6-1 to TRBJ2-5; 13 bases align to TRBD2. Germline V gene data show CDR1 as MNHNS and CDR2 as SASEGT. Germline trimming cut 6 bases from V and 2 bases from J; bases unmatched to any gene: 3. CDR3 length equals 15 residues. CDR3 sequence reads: CASRRTSGSQETQYF. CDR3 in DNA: TGTGCCAGCAGACGGACTAGCGGGAGTCAAGAGACCCAGTACTTC.

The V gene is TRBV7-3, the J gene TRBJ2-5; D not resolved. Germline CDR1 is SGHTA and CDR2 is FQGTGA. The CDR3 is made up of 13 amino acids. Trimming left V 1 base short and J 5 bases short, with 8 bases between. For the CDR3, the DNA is TGTGCCAGCAGCTTAAGTAGGGCTGAGACCCAGTACTTC. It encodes CASSLSRAETQYF.

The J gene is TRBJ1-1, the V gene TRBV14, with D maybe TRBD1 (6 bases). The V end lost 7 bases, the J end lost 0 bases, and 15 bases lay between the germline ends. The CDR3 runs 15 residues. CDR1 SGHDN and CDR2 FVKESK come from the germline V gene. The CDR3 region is CASTSQGQVNTEAFF. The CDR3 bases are TGTGCCAGCACCTCGCAGGGGCAGGTGAACACTGAAGCTTTCTTT.

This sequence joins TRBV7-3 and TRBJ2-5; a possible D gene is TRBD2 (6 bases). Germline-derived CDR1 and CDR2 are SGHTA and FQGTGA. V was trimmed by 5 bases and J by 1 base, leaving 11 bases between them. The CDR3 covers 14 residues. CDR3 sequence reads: CASSPRDSQETQYF. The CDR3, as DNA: TGTGCCAGCAGCCCCCGGGACTCCCAAGAGACCCAGTACTTC.

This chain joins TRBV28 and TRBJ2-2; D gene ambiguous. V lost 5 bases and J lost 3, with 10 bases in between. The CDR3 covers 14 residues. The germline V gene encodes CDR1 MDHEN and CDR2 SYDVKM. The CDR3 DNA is TGTGCCAGCAGTCCGATTTGGGACACCGGGGAGCTGTTTTTT. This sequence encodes CASSPIWDTGELFF.

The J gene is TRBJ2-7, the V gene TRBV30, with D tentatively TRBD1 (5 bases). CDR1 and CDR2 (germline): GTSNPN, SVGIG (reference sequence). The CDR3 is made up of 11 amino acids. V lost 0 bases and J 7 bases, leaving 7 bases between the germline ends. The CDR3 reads CAWSVYREQYF. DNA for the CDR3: TGTGCCTGGAGTGTATACAGGGAGCAGTACTTC.

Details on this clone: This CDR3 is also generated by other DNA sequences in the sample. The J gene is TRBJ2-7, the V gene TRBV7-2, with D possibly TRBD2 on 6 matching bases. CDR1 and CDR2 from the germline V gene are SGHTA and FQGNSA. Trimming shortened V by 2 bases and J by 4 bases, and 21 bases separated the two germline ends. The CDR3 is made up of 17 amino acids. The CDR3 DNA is TGTGCCAGCAGCTTATGGGGGGTTCGAAACATTCCTTACGAGCAGTACTTC. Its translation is CASSLWGVRNIPYEQYF.

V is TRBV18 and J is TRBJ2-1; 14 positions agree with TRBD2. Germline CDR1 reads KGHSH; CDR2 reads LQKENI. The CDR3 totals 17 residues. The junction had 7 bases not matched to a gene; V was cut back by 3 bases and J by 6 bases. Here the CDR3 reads CASSPPGLAGESNEQFF. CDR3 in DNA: TGTGCCAGCTCACCTCCGGGACTAGCGGGAGAGAGCAATGAGCAGTTCTTC.

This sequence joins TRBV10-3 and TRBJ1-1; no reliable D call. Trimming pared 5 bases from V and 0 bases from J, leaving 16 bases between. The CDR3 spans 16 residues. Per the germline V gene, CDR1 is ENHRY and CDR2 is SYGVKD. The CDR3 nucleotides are TGTGCCATCAGTCCCCGTTGGGTTGGCATGAACACTGAAGCTTTCTTT. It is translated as CAISPRWVGMNTEAFF.

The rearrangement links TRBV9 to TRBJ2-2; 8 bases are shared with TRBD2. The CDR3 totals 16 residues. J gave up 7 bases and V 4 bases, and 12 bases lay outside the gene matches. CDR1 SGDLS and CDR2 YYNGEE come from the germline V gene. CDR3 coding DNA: TGTGCCAGCAGCCCTCTCAATAGCGGGACGGGCGGGGAGCTGTTTTTT. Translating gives CASSPLNSGTGGELFF.

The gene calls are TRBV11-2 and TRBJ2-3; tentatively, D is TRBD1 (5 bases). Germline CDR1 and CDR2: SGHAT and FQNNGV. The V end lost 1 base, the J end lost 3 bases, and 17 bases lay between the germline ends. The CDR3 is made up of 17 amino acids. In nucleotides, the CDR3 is TGTGCCAGCAGCTTAGTACAGGCCATCTTCGGAACAGATACGCAGTATTTT. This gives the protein CASSLVQAIFGTDTQYF. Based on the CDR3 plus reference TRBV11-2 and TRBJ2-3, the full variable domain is EAGVAQSPRYKIIEKRQSVAFWCNPISGHATLYWYQQILGQGPKLLIQFQNNGVVDDSQLPKDRFSAERLKGVDSTLKIQPAKLEDSAVYLCASSLVQAIFGTDTQYFGPGTRLTVL.

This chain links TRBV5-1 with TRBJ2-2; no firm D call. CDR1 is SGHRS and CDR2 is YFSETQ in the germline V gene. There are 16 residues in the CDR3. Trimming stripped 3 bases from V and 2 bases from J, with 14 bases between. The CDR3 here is CASSSSERANTGELFF. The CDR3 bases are TGCGCCAGCAGCTCCTCGGAACGGGCTAACACCGGGGAGCTGTTTTTT.

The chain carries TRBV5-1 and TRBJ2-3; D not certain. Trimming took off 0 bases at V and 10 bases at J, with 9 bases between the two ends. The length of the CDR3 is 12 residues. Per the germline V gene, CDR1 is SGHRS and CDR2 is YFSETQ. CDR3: CASSLDRVAQYF. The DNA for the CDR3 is TGCGCCAGCAGCTTGGACCGGGTGGCGCAGTATTTT.